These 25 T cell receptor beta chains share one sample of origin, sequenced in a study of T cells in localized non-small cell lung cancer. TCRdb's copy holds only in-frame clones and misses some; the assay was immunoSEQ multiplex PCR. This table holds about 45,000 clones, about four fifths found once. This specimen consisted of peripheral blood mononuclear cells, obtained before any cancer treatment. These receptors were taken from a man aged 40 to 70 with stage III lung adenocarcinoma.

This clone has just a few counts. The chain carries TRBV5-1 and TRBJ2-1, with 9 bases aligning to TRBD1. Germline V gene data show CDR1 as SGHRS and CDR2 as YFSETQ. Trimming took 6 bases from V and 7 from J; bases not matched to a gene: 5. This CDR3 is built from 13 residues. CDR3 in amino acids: CASNIQGANEQFF. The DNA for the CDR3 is TGCGCCAGCAACATACAGGGGGCGAATGAGCAGTTCTTC. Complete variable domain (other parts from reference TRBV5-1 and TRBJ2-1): KAGVTQTPRYLIKTRGQQVTLSCSPISGHRSVSWYQQTPGQGLQFLFEYFSETQRNKGNFPGRFSGRQFSNSRSEMNVSTLELGDSALYLCASNIQGANEQFFGPGTRLTVL.

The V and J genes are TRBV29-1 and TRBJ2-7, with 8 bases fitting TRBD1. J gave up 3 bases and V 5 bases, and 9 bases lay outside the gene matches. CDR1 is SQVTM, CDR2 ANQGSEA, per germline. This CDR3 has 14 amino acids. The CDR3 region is CSVYSMDRDYEQYF. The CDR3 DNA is TGCAGCGTTTACTCCATGGACAGGGACTACGAGCAGTACTTC.

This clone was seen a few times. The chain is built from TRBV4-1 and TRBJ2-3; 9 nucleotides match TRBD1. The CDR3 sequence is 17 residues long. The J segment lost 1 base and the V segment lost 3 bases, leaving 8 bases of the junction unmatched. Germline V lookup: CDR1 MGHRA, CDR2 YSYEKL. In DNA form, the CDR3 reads TGCGCCAGCAGCCACCTCACTACAGGGGGCGGCACAGATACGCAGTATTTT. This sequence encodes CASSHLTTGGGTDTQYF.

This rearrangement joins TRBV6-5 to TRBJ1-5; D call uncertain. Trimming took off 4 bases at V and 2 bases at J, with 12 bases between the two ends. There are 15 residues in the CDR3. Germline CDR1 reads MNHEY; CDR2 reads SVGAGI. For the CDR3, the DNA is TGTGCCAGCAGTTGGTACGGTCAGGGCAATCAGCCCCAGCATTTT. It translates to CASSWYGQGNQPQHF.

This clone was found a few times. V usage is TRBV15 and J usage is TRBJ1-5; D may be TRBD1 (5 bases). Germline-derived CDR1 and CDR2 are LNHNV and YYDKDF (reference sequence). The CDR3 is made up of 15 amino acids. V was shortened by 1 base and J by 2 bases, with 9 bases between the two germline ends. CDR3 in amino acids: CATSRAREGNQPQHF. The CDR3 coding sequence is TGTGCCACCAGCAGAGCCAGGGAGGGCAATCAGCCCCAGCATTTT.

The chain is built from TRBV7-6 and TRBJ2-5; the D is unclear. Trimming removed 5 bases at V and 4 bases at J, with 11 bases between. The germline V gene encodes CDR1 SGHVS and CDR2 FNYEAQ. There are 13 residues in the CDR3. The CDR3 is CASSLPEVETQYF. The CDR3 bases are TGTGCCAGCAGCCTGCCCGAGGTAGAGACCCAGTACTTC.

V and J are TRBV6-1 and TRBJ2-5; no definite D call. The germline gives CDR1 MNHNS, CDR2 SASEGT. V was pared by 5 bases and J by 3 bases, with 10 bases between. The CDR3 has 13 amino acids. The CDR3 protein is CASSFSPKETQYF. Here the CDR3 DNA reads TGTGCCAGCAGTTTTTCCCCTAAAGAGACCCAGTACTTC.

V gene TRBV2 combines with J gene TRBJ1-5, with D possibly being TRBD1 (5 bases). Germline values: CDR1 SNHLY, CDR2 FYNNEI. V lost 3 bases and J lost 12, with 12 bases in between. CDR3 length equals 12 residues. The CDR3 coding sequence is TGTGCCAGCAGTGAGGGGGGGTACCTCCAGCATTTT. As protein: CASSEGGYLQHF.

Written as DNA, the CDR3 is TGTGCCAGCAGTTACTCGGCCCTTTCACCCCTCCACTTT. This gives the protein CASSYSALSPLHF. The gene calls are TRBV6-5 and TRBJ1-6; D gene uncertain. Looked up from germline, CDR1 is MNHEY and CDR2 is SVGAGI. This CDR3 comprises 13 residues. The V and J ends lost 0 bases and 9 bases respectively, with 6 bases between them.

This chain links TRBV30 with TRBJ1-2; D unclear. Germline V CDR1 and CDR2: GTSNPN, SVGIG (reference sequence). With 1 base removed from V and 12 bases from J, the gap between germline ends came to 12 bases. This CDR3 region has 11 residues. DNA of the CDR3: TGTGCCTGGAGTGCCCCCCTAGGGCACACCTTC. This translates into CAWSAPLGHTF.

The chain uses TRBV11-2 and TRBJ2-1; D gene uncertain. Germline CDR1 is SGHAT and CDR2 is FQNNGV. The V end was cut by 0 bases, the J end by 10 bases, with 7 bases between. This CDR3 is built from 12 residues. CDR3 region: CASSLDRAEQFF. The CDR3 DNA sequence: TGTGCCAGCAGCTTAGATAGGGCAGAGCAGTTCTTC.

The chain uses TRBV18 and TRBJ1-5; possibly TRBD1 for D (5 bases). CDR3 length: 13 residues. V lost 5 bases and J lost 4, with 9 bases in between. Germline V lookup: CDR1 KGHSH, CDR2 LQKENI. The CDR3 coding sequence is TGTGCCAGCTCAACGGACAATAATCAGCCCCAGCATTTT. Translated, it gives CASSTDNNQPQHF. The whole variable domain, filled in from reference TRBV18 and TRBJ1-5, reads NAGVMQNPRHLVRRRGQEARLRCSPMKGHSHVYWYRQLPEEGLKFMVYLQKENIIDESGMPKERFSAEFPKEGPSILRIQQVVRGDSAAYFCASSTDNNQPQHFGDGTRLSIL.

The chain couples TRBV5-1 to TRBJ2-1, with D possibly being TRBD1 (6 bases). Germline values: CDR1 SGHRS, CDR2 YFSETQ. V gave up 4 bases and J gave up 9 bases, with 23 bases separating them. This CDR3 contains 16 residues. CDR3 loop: CASSIGRVQGSGEQFF. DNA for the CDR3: TGCGCCAGCAGCATTGGAAGGGTCCAGGGGAGTGGTGAGCAGTTCTTC.

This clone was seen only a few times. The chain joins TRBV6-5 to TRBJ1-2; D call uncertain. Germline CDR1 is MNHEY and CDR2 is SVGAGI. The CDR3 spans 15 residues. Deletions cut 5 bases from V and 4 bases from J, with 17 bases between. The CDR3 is CASSVFAGPGYGYTF. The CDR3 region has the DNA TGTGCCAGCAGTGTGTTTGCGGGCCCGGGCTATGGCTACACCTTC.

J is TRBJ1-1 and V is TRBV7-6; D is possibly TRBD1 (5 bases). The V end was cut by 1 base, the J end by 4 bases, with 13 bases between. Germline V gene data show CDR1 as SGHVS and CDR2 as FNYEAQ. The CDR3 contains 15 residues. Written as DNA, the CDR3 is TGTGCCAGCAGCTTAGGTTCGGGGCTGGGCACTGAAGCTTTCTTT. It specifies CASSLGSGLGTEAFF.

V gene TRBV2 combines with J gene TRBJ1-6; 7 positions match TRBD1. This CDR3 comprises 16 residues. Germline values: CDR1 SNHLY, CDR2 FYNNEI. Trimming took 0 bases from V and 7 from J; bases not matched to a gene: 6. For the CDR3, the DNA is TGTGCCAGCAGTGAAGCGTTTCGGACAGGCAATTCACCCCTCCACTTT. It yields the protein CASSEAFRTGNSPLHF. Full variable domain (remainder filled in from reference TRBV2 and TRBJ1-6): EPEVTQTPSHQVTQMGQEVILRCVPISNHLYFYWYRQILGQKVEFLVSFYNNEISEKSEIFDDQFSVERPDGSNFTLKIRSTKLEDSAMYFCASSEAFRTGNSPLHFGNGTRLTVT.

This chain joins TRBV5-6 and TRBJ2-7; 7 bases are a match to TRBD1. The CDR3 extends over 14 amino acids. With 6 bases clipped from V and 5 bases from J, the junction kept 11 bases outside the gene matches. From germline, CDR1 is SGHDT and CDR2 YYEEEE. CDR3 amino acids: CASIAQGMNHEQYF. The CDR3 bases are TGTGCCAGCATCGCACAGGGGATGAATCACGAGCAGTACTTC.

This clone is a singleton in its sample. CDR3 sequence (DNA): TGTGCCAGCAGTTTATCCCACGCAACAGATACGCAGTATTTT. Translated: CASSLSHATDTQYF. The chain joins TRBV27 to TRBJ2-3, with D hard to call. The germline V gene has CDR1 MNHEY and CDR2 SMNVEV (reference sequence). Deletions cut 0 bases from V and 3 bases from J, with 7 bases between. This CDR3 comprises 14 residues.

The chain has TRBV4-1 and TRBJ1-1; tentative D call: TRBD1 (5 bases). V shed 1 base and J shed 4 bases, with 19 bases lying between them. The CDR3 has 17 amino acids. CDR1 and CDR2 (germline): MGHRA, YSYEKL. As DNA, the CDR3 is TGCGCCAGCAGCCAAGCCCTGGCAGGGCGAGGGAGCACTGAAGCTTTCTTT. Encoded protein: CASSQALAGRGSTEAFF.

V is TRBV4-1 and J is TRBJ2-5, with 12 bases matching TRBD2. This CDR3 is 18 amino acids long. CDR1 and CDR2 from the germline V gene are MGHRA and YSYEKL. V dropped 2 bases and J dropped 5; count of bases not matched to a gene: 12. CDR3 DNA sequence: TGCGCCAGCAGCCAAAGCGTGGCCCGGACTAGCGGGGTGGAGACCCAGTACTTC. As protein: CASSQSVARTSGVETQYF.

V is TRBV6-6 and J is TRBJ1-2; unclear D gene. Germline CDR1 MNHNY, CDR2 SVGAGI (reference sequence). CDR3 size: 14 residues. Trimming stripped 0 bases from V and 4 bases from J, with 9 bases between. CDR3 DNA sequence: TGTGCCAGCAGTTACTCGAGTCCTCCCTATGGCTACACCTTC. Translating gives CASSYSSPPYGYTF.

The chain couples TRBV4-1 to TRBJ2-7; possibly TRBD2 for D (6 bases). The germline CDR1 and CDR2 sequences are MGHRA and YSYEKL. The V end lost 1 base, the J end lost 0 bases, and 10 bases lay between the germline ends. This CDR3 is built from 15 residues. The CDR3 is CASSQGGEASYEQYF. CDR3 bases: TGCGCCAGCAGCCAAGGCGGGGAGGCCTCCTACGAGCAGTACTTC.

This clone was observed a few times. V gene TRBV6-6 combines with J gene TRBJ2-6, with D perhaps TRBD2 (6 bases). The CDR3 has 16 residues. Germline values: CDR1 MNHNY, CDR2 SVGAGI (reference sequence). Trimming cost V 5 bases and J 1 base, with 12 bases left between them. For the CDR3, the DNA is TGTGCCAGCAGTCTCGGGGGAAGATCTGGGGCCAACGTCCTGACTTTC. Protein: CASSLGGRSGANVLTF.

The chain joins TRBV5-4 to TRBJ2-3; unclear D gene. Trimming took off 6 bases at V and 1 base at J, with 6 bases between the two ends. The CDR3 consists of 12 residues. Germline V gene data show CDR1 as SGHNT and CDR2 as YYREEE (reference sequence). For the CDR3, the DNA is TGTGCCAGCAACCCCGGCACAGATACGCAGTATTTT. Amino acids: CASNPGTDTQYF.

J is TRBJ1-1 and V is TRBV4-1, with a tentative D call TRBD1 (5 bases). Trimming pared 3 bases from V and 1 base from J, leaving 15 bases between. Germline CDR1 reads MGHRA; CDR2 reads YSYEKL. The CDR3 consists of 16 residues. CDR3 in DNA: TGCGCCAGCAGCCACCCGCCCCAGGGACCGAACACTGAAGCTTTCTTT. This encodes CASSHPPQGPNTEAFF.